The sequence of this TCR beta chain was determined in a study of T cell responses to AZD1222 COVID-19 vaccine. Trimming cost V 5 bases and J 0 bases; bases outside gene matches: 3. CDR3 length: 14 residues. The germline gives CDR1 PRHDT, CDR2 FYEKMQ (reference sequence). Profiled with immunoSEQ multiplex PCR; TCRdb holds only in-frame clones, not every one. The table includes about 140,000 clones, 92% detected once. Broader study findings: Among those given AZD1222, only five to seven were seropositive at baseline.

With respect to this clone: No antigen is known for it.

The chain combines TRBV13 with TRBJ2-7; 8 bases match TRBD1. The sequenced sample was peripheral blood, obtained on day 0 of AZD1222 vaccination. This TCR was recovered from an adult in good health. CDR3 bases: TGTGCCAGCAGCCGACAGGGGACCTCCTACGAGCAGTACTTC. Its protein product is CASSRQGTSYEQYF.